The clone carrying this TCR beta chain was counted many times. The antigen remains undetermined. The data stem from a study of regulatory T cells in long-lasting Graves disease. Whole-study context: Those Graves' patients who were newly diagnosed had been on antithyroid drugs under 3 months.

The time point was: newly diagnosed GD, antithyroid drugs for less than 3 months. From RNA extracted from PBMCs, the TCR library was made. Study-wide findings and caveats: Gene preferences differed: TRBV28, TRBJ1-2, TRBJ2-5 in persistent cases. Patients whose Graves' disease persisted exhibited lower TCR diversity than those newly diagnosed.

The V and J ends lost 4 bases and 2 bases, in that order; junction bases with no gene match: 5. Germline V gene data show CDR1 as SGHRS and CDR2 as YFSETQ. The CDR3 has 15 amino acids. CDR3 regions were amplified by Arm-PCR using iRepertoire HTBI primers to build TCR beta libraries. One entry per CDR3 protein, called by TCRdb with MiXCR from the multiplex PCR reads. The sample contains about 540,000 distinct CDR3 sequences, roughly 14% of which appear only once. The data also belong to a second study, concerning T cells in Graves' hyperthyroidism and ophthalmopathy.

This specimen consisted of peripheral blood mononuclear cells (PBMCs), obtained at new diagnosis, from a patient treated with antithyroid drugs. The receptor was isolated from a man between 25 and 39 years old with Graves disease. The chain carries TRBV5-1 and TRBJ2-7, with TRBD2 identical over 11 bases. The chain's CDR3 is CASSLLLAGAYEQYF. Here the CDR3 DNA reads TGCGCCAGCAGCCTACTACTAGCGGGAGCCTACGAGCAGTACTTC.